The next 23 T cell receptor beta chains were all read from a single sample in a study of blood T cell repertoires in COVID-19. Sequenced by immunoSEQ multiplex PCR; TCRdb stores in-frame clones only, minus some. This sample carries just under 30,000 clones, 85% to 90% of them seen once, and the ten largest clones take 24%. The source material was peripheral blood. The receptors here all came from a human donor with active COVID-19. The donor label of this sample is uncertain.

This chain connects TRBV10-3 to TRBJ2-4, with TRBD2 matching 7 bases. Germline V lookup: CDR1 ENHRY, CDR2 SYGVKD. V gave up 6 bases and J gave up 0 bases; unmatched junction bases: 14. The CDR3 is made up of 18 amino acids. CDR3 amino acids: CAISGGTAGDLAKNIQYF. DNA for the CDR3: TGTGCCATCAGCGGGGGGACTGCTGGAGATTTAGCCAAAAACATTCAGTACTTC.

This chain joins TRBV18 and TRBJ1-1; D call uncertain. V was shortened by 3 bases and J by 4 bases, with 6 bases between the two germline ends. This CDR3 region has 12 residues. CDR1 and CDR2 from the germline V gene are KGHSH and LQKENI. The chain's CDR3 is CASSPAATEAFF. CDR3 DNA sequence: TGTGCCAGCTCACCGGCGGCCACTGAAGCTTTCTTT.

CDR3 protein: CASRGLAGGTDTQYF. CDR3 nucleotides: TGTGCCAGCAGGGGACTAGCGGGGGGCACAGATACGCAGTATTTT. The chain carries TRBV27 and TRBJ2-3; TRBD2 matches 14 bases. Germline V gene lookup returns CDR1 MNHEY and CDR2 SMNVEV (reference sequence). V lost 6 bases to trimming and J lost 1 base; unmatched junction nucleotides: 0. The CDR3 is 15 residues long.

The chain carries TRBV6-5 and TRBJ2-3, with D possibly matching TRBD2 (7 bases). The CDR3 extends over 15 amino acids. The germline V gene has CDR1 MNHEY and CDR2 SVGAGI. V lost 6 bases, J lost 2 bases, and 15 bases lay in between. In nucleotides, the CDR3 is TGTGCCAGCAGCGTCGGGGGGCATACCACAGATACGCAGTATTTT. Translation: CASSVGGHTTDTQYF.

V usage is TRBV5-6 and J usage is TRBJ2-3; 9 bases are a match to TRBD2. CDR3 length equals 15 residues. From germline, CDR1 is SGHDT and CDR2 YYEEEE. V gave up 6 bases and J gave up 3 bases; unmatched junction bases: 8. The CDR3 is CASTVSGSLTDTQYF. CDR3 DNA: TGTGCCAGCACCGTTAGCGGGAGTTTGACAGATACGCAGTATTTT.

This chain uses TRBV6-1 with TRBJ1-2, with D unclear. V was shortened by 0 bases and J by 5 bases, with 7 bases between the two germline ends. Germline CDR1 is MNHNS and CDR2 is SASEGT. The CDR3 consists of 13 residues. The CDR3 DNA sequence: TGTGCCAGCAGTGAAGCGTACACATATGGCTACACCTTC. This sequence encodes CASSEAYTYGYTF.

V and J are TRBV6-6 and TRBJ2-1; D is possibly TRBD1 (6 bases). Germline V CDR1 and CDR2: MNHNY, SVGAGI (reference sequence). This CDR3 comprises 16 residues. V was clipped by 2 bases and J by 5 bases, with 16 bases between them. CDR3 amino acids: CASSYTGNSGNNEQFF. DNA of the CDR3: TGTGCCAGCAGTTACACAGGGAACTCCGGAAACAATGAGCAGTTCTTC.

This clone showed up just once. The chain uses TRBV3-1 (or the pseudogene TRBV3-2) and TRBJ2-3; 8 positions agree with TRBD2. CDR1 is LGHDT, CDR2 YNNKEL, per germline (reference sequence). Losses at the gene ends were 1 base for V and 6 bases for J; bases not matched to a gene: 3. The CDR3 is 14 residues long. The chain's CDR3 is CASSQVVAGDTQYF. The CDR3 DNA is TGTGCCAGCAGCCAAGTGGTAGCGGGGGATACGCAGTATTTT.

This rearrangement joins TRBV27 to TRBJ2-7; no firm D call. The germline gives CDR1 MNHEY, CDR2 SMNVEV (reference sequence). V was shortened by 6 bases and J by 3 bases, with 15 bases between the two germline ends. The CDR3 is 14 amino acids. The chain's CDR3 is CASSRTPLNYEQYF. The CDR3 DNA reads as TGTGCCAGCAGCCGCACCCCACTAAACTACGAGCAGTACTTC.

This chain joins TRBV5-1 and TRBJ1-1; 8 bases are a match to TRBD1. CDR3 length: 14 residues. Germline CDR1 is SGHRS and CDR2 is YFSETQ. V shed 4 bases and J 0 bases; nucleotides not matched to a gene: 2. The CDR3: CASSRQGMNTEAFF. In DNA form, the CDR3 reads TGCGCCAGCAGCCGACAGGGGATGAACACTGAAGCTTTCTTT.

The CDR3 protein is CASAGTSGLLLTDTQYF. For the CDR3, the DNA is TGTGCCAGTGCCGGGACTAGCGGGCTGTTGCTCACAGATACGCAGTATTTT. The rearrangement links TRBV19 to TRBJ2-3; 12 bases line up with TRBD2. The J segment lost 2 bases and the V segment lost 8 bases, leaving 11 bases of the junction unmatched. The germline gives CDR1 LNHDA, CDR2 SQIVND (reference sequence). The CDR3 extends over 17 amino acids.

The chain couples TRBV11-2 to TRBJ1-1; a weak D match, TRBD1 (5 bases). V lost 0 bases and J 1 base, leaving 12 bases between the germline ends. This CDR3 comprises 16 residues. Germline-derived CDR1 and CDR2 are SGHAT and FQNNGV. CDR3 region: CASSLDWGNKNTEAFF. The CDR3 DNA reads TGTGCCAGCAGCTTAGATTGGGGCAACAAGAACACTGAAGCTTTCTTT.

The rearrangement links TRBV30 to TRBJ1-5; weak D call: TRBD1 (6 bases). The CDR3 runs 15 residues. Germline loops: CDR1 GTSNPN, CDR2 SVGIG (reference sequence). The V end was cut by 0 bases, the J end by 3 bases, with 12 bases between. The CDR3 loop is CAWSVNRASNQPQHF. CDR3 sequence (DNA): TGTGCCTGGAGTGTAAACAGGGCTTCCAATCAGCCCCAGCATTTT.

The gene calls are TRBV28 and TRBJ2-7; possibly TRBD1 for D (5 bases). Germline V gene data show CDR1 as MDHEN and CDR2 as SYDVKM. Trimming took 2 bases from V and 1 from J, leaving 12 bases between them. This CDR3 has 15 amino acids. The CDR3 region is CASSLIQEPSYEQYF. DNA for the CDR3: TGTGCCAGCAGTTTAATACAGGAGCCTTCCTACGAGCAGTACTTC.

This chain connects TRBV24-1 to TRBJ2-3; TRBD1 agrees at 9 bases. Germline V gene data show CDR1 as KGHDR and CDR2 as SFDVKD. The CDR3 loop spans 15 amino acids. V lost 4 bases, J lost 1 base, and 2 bases stayed unmatched. CDR3 coding DNA: TGTGCCACCAGTGAGACAGGGGGTGGCACAGATACGCAGTATTTT. Its protein is CATSETGGGTDTQYF.

The CDR3 nucleotides read TGCGCCAGCAGCTCTAGGGTGACAGGGGGGGAGTACACCTTC. This sequence encodes CASSSRVTGGEYTF. V is TRBV5-1 and J is TRBJ1-2, with 9 bases identical to TRBD1. The V segment lost 3 bases and the J segment 11 bases; nucleotides outside the gene matches: 11. Germline V gene sequence: CDR1 SGHRS, CDR2 YFSETQ. The CDR3 is 14 amino acids.

This chain links TRBV4-3 with TRBJ2-3, with 8 bases identical to TRBD1. The CDR3 runs 15 residues. Trimming took 4 bases from V and 3 from J; bases not matched to a gene: 6. From germline, CDR1 is LGHNA and CDR2 YSLEER. In nucleotides, the CDR3 is TGCGCCAGCAGCCTCAGGGGGCAGGGGACAGATACGCAGTATTTT. This gives the protein CASSLRGQGTDTQYF.

Only a few counts were recorded for this clone. The chain uses TRBV7-9 and TRBJ2-3; TRBD2 aligns across 7 bases. With 2 bases clipped from V and 3 bases from J, the junction kept 5 bases outside the gene matches. The germline CDR1 and CDR2 sequences are SEHNR and FQNEAQ (reference sequence). The CDR3 spans 15 residues. The CDR3 region has the DNA TGTGCCAGCAGCTTAATTCTGGGGGGGACAGATACGCAGTATTTT. Translation: CASSLILGGTDTQYF.

V is TRBV2 and J is TRBJ1-1; 10 nucleotides align to TRBD1. The CDR3 has 14 amino acids. Germline assignment: CDR1 SNHLY and CDR2 FYNNEI. Trimming removed 7 bases from V and 5 bases from J; junction bases left unmatched: 7. The CDR3 DNA follows: TGTGCCAGCAACGCCGGGACAGGGGAGACTGAAGCTTTCTTT. This translates into CASNAGTGETEAFF.

The chain recombines TRBV6-2 or TRBV6-3 with TRBJ2-7; TRBD2 might be the D (6 bases). Germline V gene data show CDR1 as MNHEY and CDR2 as SVGEGT. The CDR3 totals 16 residues. Trimming stripped 0 bases from V and 7 bases from J, with 19 bases between. CDR3 sequence reads: CASSYSTGGAVREQYF. CDR3 DNA sequence: TGTGCCAGCAGTTACTCGACGGGCGGGGCAGTGCGAGAGCAGTACTTC.

The V gene is TRBV29-1, the J gene TRBJ2-3, with D perhaps matching TRBD1 (6 bases). This CDR3 has 14 residues. V lost 6 bases and J lost 0, with 13 bases in between. Germline V CDR1 and CDR2: SQVTM, ANQGSEA. Here the CDR3 reads CSVARDTSTDTQYF. Here the CDR3 DNA reads TGCAGCGTCGCAAGGGACACCAGCACAGATACGCAGTATTTT.

The chain combines TRBV2 with TRBJ2-7, with 10 nucleotides matching TRBD2. This CDR3 spans 15 amino acids. The germline V gene encodes CDR1 SNHLY and CDR2 FYNNEI. V was pared by 5 bases and J by 5 bases, with 9 bases of the junction left unmatched. In nucleotides, the CDR3 is TGTGCCAGCAGTTCTCTAGCGGGAGCTGGGAACGAGCAGTACTTC. Protein: CASSSLAGAGNEQYF.

V and J are TRBV2 and TRBJ2-5; no clear D. Germline CDR1 SNHLY, CDR2 FYNNEI. The CDR3 runs to 11 residues. The germline V and J ends were trimmed by 3 bases and 9 bases, with 8 bases remaining between them. This chain's CDR3 is CASSDVSSQYF. In DNA form, the CDR3 reads TGTGCCAGCAGTGATGTCTCGTCCCAGTACTTC.